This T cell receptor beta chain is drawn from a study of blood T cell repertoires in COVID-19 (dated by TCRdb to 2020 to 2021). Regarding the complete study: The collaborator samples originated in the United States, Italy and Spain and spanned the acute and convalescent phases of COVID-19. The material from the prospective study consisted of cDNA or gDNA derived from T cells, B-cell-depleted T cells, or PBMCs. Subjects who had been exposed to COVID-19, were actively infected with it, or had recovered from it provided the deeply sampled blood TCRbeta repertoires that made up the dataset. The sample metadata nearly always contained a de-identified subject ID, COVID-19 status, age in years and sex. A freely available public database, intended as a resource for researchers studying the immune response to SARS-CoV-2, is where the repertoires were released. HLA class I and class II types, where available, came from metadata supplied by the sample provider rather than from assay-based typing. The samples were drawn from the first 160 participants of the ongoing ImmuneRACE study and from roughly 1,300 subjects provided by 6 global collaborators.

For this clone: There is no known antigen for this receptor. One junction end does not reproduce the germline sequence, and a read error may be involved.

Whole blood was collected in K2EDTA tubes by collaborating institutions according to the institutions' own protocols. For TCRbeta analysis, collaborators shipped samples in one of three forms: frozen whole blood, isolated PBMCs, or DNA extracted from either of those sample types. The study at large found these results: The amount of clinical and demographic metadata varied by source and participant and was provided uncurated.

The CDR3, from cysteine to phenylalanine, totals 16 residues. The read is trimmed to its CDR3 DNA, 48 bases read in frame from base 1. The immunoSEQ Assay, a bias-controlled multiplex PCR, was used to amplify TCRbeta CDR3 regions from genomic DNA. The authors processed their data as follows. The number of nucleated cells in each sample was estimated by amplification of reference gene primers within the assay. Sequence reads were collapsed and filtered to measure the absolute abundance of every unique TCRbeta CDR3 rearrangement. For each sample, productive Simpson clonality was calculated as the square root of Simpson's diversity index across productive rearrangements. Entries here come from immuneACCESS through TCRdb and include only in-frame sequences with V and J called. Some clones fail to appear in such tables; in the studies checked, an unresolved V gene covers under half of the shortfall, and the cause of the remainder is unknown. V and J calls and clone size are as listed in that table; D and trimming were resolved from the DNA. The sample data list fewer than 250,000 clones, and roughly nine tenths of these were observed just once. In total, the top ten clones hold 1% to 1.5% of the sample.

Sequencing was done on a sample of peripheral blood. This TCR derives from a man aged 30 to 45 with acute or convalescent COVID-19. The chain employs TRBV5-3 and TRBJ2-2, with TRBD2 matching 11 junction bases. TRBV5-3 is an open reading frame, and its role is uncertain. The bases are TGTGCCAGAAGCCCCAGACTAGCGGGACGGGGGCGGGGAGCTGTTTTT. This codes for CARSPRLAGRGRGAVF.